This passage covers 20 T cell receptor beta chains from one sample sequenced in a study of T cells in Graves' hyperthyroidism and ophthalmopathy. Amplification yielded TCR beta CDR3 regions, with RNA transcripts as the source. Primed by the HTBI set, a first-round RT-PCR was run on the TCR CDR3. From the multiplex PCR reads, TCRdb called clonotypes with MiXCR, one entry per CDR3 protein. Of fewer than 750,000 distinct CDR3 sequences listed, around 15% were seen once; the top ten hold around 13%. The sample consisted of blood. The receptor set was obtained from a woman between 45 and 60 years old with Graves' ophthalmopathy.

This clonotype was observed many times. The chain couples TRBV6-1 to TRBJ1-1; tentatively, D is TRBD1 (5 bases). V dropped 6 bases and J dropped 9 bases, with 17 bases sitting between them. CDR1 and CDR2 from the germline V gene are MNHNS and SASEGT. This CDR3 is 13 amino acids long. The CDR3: CASSPSGIGKAFF. CDR3 DNA: TGTGCCAGCAGCCCTTCAGGGATAGGAAAAGCTTTCTTT.

Here the CDR3 reads CASSEDVRVGSYGYTF. CDR3 bases: TGTGCCAGCAGTGAGGATGTAAGGGTGGGATCCTATGGCTACACCTTC. The gene calls are TRBV12-3 or TRBV12-4 and TRBJ1-2; no firm D call. This CDR3 contains 16 residues. Trimming took 5 bases from V and 4 from J, leaving 20 bases between them.

The CDR3 DNA sequence: TGTGCCAGCAGTTTACCCCTAGCGGGAGAGGCGGCAGATACGCAGTATTTT. Translating gives CASSLPLAGEAADTQYF. The chain is built from TRBV28 and TRBJ2-3, with 10 bases identical to TRBD2. This CDR3 is built from 17 residues. From germline, CDR1 is MDHEN and CDR2 SYDVKM. The V and J ends lost 2 bases and 4 bases, in that order; junction bases with no gene match: 9.

This clonotype was detected many times. The chain combines TRBV20-1 with TRBJ2-2; 7 bases align to TRBD1. V shed 3 bases and J 5 bases; nucleotides not matched to a gene: 12. The germline V gene has CDR1 DFQATT and CDR2 SNEGSKA (reference sequence). This CDR3 is 16 amino acids long. The CDR3 loop is CSASLGQEVFTGELFF. The DNA of the CDR3 is TGCAGTGCTAGCCTAGGACAGGAGGTTTTTACCGGGGAGCTGTTTTTT.

This clonotype was detected ten times or more. The chain employs TRBV7-2 and TRBJ2-7; 10 positions match TRBD2. The CDR3 runs 15 residues. The V gene's germline CDR1 is SGHTA and CDR2 FQGNSA. With V trimmed by 4 bases and J by 3 bases, 6 bases remained unmatched. CDR3 region: CASSSSTSGLYEQYF. CDR3 nucleotides: TGTGCCAGCAGCTCCTCGACTAGCGGGCTCTACGAGCAGTACTTC.

The chain employs TRBV7-9 and TRBJ1-3, with a possible D match to TRBD1 (5 bases). The V gene lost 5 bases and the J gene lost 4 bases, with 12 bases spanning the gap. CDR1 and CDR2 (germline): SEHNR, FQNEAQ (reference sequence). The CDR3 sequence is 14 residues long. CDR3: CASSKGTTGNTIYF. The CDR3 coding sequence is TGTGCCAGCAGCAAAGGGACCACAGGAAACACCATATATTTT.

A few counts support this clonotype. The chain combines TRBV12-3 or TRBV12-4 with TRBJ1-5; D is unclear. V was shortened by 6 bases and J by 5 bases, with 17 bases between the two germline ends. The CDR3 has 15 residues. CDR3 bases: TGTGCCAGCAGCCACCGGCCCGGGGTCGATCAGCCCCAGCATTTT. Translation: CASSHRPGVDQPQHF.

Ten or more counts support this clonotype. The chain carries TRBV6-2 or TRBV6-3 and TRBJ1-1, with D possibly matching TRBD1 (5 bases). The germline V gene has CDR1 MNHEY and CDR2 SVGEGT. The CDR3 has 15 amino acids. V was clipped by 7 bases and J by 7 bases, with 22 bases between them. The CDR3 loop is CASTQKGNGPGEAFF. CDR3 in DNA: TGTGCCAGCACCCAAAAGGGGAACGGTCCCGGTGAAGCTTTCTTT.

This chain connects TRBV5-4 to TRBJ2-5; 7 nucleotides agree with TRBD1. CDR1 and CDR2 (germline): SGHNT, YYREEE (reference sequence). V shed 3 bases, J shed 3 bases, and the junction held 14 bases outside the gene matches. This CDR3 is built from 17 residues. The CDR3 spells CASSSRPTGSGEETQYF. DNA of the CDR3: TGTGCCAGCAGCTCGAGGCCGACAGGGTCTGGGGAAGAGACCCAGTACTTC.

Many counts were recorded for this clonotype. The rearrangement links TRBV6-2 or TRBV6-3 to TRBJ1-2; 7 nucleotides agree with TRBD1. This CDR3 has 14 residues. Germline loops: CDR1 MNHEY, CDR2 SVGEGT. Trimming at V came to 1 base and at J to 8 bases, leaving 7 bases not matched to a gene. The CDR3 DNA follows: TGTGCCAGCAGTTACTACCCGACAGGGTTGGGCTACACCTTC. It encodes CASSYYPTGLGYTF.

This clonotype showed up many times. The chain combines TRBV18 with TRBJ2-1; TRBD1 agrees at 8 bases. The V and J ends lost 3 bases and 4 bases, in that order; junction bases with no gene match: 2. Germline CDR1 KGHSH, CDR2 LQKENI. The CDR3 extends over 14 amino acids. The CDR3 loop reads CASSPDRVYNEQFF. For the CDR3, the DNA is TGTGCCAGCTCACCGGACAGGGTGTACAATGAGCAGTTCTTC.

The table lists this clonotype with many counts. This sequence joins TRBV7-2 and TRBJ2-7; D perhaps matches TRBD2 (5 bases). There are 12 residues in the CDR3. Germline V gene sequence: CDR1 SGHTA, CDR2 FQGNSA. V was clipped by 5 bases and J by 5 bases, with 10 bases between them. CDR3 in amino acids: CASSATRNEQYF. Here the CDR3 DNA reads TGTGCCAGCAGCGCCACTAGAAACGAGCAGTACTTC. Variable domain in full (rest from reference TRBV7-2 and TRBJ2-7): GAGVSQSPSNKVTEKGKDVELRCDPISGHTALYWYRQSLGQGLEFLIYFQGNSAPDKSGLPSDRFSAERTGGSVSTLTIQRTQQEDSAVYLCASSATRNEQYFGPGTRLTVT.

This clonotype was recorded many times. The V and J genes are TRBV28 and TRBJ2-3, with 7 bases that match TRBD1. The CDR3 covers 14 residues. Germline V lookup: CDR1 MDHEN, CDR2 SYDVKM. V dropped 5 bases and J dropped 5; count of bases not matched to a gene: 7. In DNA form, the CDR3 reads TGTGCCAGCAGTCTCAGGACAGGAAAAGATACGCAGTATTTT. Its translation is CASSLRTGKDTQYF.

The chain links TRBV27 to TRBJ2-7; TRBD2 matches 11 bases. The CDR3 covers 15 residues. Germline values: CDR1 MNHEY, CDR2 SMNVEV (reference sequence). J lost 5 bases, V lost 11 bases, and 14 bases had no gene match. The CDR3 sequence: CAGGGASSGRHEQYF. The DNA of the CDR3 is TGTGCCGGCGGCGGGGCGTCTAGCGGGAGGCACGAGCAGTACTTC.

This chain links TRBV6-1 with TRBJ2-7; 8 bases map to TRBD1. Germline V gene sequence: CDR1 MNHNS, CDR2 SASEGT. The CDR3 totals 15 residues. The J segment lost 0 bases and the V segment lost 6 bases, leaving 7 bases of the junction unmatched. CDR3: CASRKWTGRSYEQYF. DNA for the CDR3: TGTGCCAGCAGGAAATGGACAGGGCGCTCCTACGAGCAGTACTTC.

This clonotype appeared many times. The chain links TRBV28 to TRBJ2-3; 10 bases match TRBD1. Germline V gene data show CDR1 as MDHEN and CDR2 as SYDVKM. The CDR3 covers 15 residues. With 6 bases clipped from V and 4 bases from J, the junction kept 7 bases outside the gene matches. The DNA for the CDR3 is TGTGCCAGCAGGCACCATGGACAGGGGGCAGATACGCAGTATTTT. Amino acid sequence: CASRHHGQGADTQYF. Supplemented by reference TRBV28 and TRBJ2-3, the full variable domain reads DVKVTQSSRYLVKRTGEKVFLECVQDMDHENMFWYRQDPGLGLRLIYFSYDVKMKEKGDIPEGYSVSREKKERFSLILESASTNQTSMYLCASRHHGQGADTQYFGPGTRLTVL.

This clonotype was observed a handful of times. The chain uses TRBV6-2 or TRBV6-3 and TRBJ1-5, with D perhaps matching TRBD1 (5 bases). Trimming left V 7 bases short and J 1 base short, with 14 bases between. The CDR3 sequence is 15 residues long. The germline gives CDR1 MNHEY, CDR2 SVGEGT. The CDR3 spells CASTTGDRSNQPQHF. DNA for the CDR3: TGTGCCAGCACCACTGGCGACAGAAGCAATCAGCCCCAGCATTTT.

This clonotype was picked up many times. The chain combines TRBV20-1 with TRBJ2-7, with D tentatively TRBD1 or TRBD2 (6 bases each). V lost 6 bases and J lost 3, with 21 bases in between. Germline V lookup: CDR1 DFQATT, CDR2 SNEGSKA (reference sequence). The CDR3 length is 15 residues. CDR3 bases: TGCAGTGCCCTATGGAAGGGGGGCTTTGGCTACGAGCAGTACTTC. This encodes CSALWKGGFGYEQYF.

This clonotype was counted ten times or more. The rearrangement links TRBV29-1 to TRBJ2-1; tentatively, D is TRBD2 (5 bases). The germline V gene encodes CDR1 SQVTM and CDR2 ANQGSEA. The V end lost 7 bases, the J end lost 4 bases, and 14 bases lay between the germline ends. The CDR3 extends over 13 amino acids. The CDR3 sequence: CSGGNRLYNEQFF. CDR3 DNA sequence: TGCAGCGGAGGGAATCGGCTGTACAATGAGCAGTTCTTC.

This rearrangement joins TRBV28 to TRBJ2-1; TRBD2 agrees at 11 bases. CDR1 and CDR2 (germline): MDHEN, SYDVKM. There are 16 residues in the CDR3. V was clipped by 5 bases and J by 3 bases; unmatched bases: 6. CDR3 residues: CASSIRLAGNYNEQFF. Written as DNA, the CDR3 is TGTGCCAGCAGTATAAGACTAGCGGGAAACTACAATGAGCAGTTCTTC.